This TCR beta chain was profiled in a study of blood T cell repertoires in COVID-19. The wider study: PBMCs, B-cell-depleted T cells, or T cells provided the cDNA or gDNA that made up the material.

Trimming took 7 bases from V and 6 from J, leaving 19 bases between them. This CDR3 region has 14 residues. Germline assignment: CDR1 SEHNR and CDR2 FQNEAQ (reference sequence). Only a few counts were recorded for this clone. Assay: immunoSEQ multiplex PCR; the TCRdb copy retains only in-frame clones and omits some. This sample yields about 220,000 clones, of which 65% to 85% are seen a single time; 3% to 3.5% belongs to the top ten. For recovered donors of Cohort 3, there were two negative PCRs, clearance, or symptom resolution. The J gene is TRBJ2-7, the V gene TRBV7-9; a weak D match, TRBD1 (6 bases). The TCR originated in a woman aged 60-75 years who had recovered from COVID-19. Sequenced sample: PBMCs or T cells enriched from blood (not recorded which). This chain's CDR3 is CASTPWQGSGEQYF. CDR3 DNA: TGTGCCAGCACCCCTTGGCAGGGGTCCGGCGAGCAGTACTTC.